The 15 T cell receptor beta chains below all came from one sample that was sequenced in a study of blood T cells in healthy people across ages. Primed by a sample-barcoded 5' primer and a J-beta primer mix, a second PCR proceeded for 7 to 11 cycles. Each CDR3 protein gets one entry after TCRdb re-called the 5' RACE reads with MiXCR. The table has 450,000 to 650,000 distinct CDR3 sequences, 20% to 30% seen once. These data were also filed under a second study, of T cells of mothers and their children.

Material for sequencing was blood. These receptors all stem from a boy aged 10-17 years in good health.

V is TRBV6-5 and J is TRBJ2-3; D ambiguous. Trimming took off 2 bases at V and 4 bases at J, with 13 bases between the two ends. The CDR3 has 15 amino acids. CDR1 and CDR2 (germline): MNHEY, SVGAGI. The CDR3 loop reads CASSYLGRSPDTQYF. The DNA of the CDR3 is TGTGCCAGCAGTTACCTAGGGCGGTCTCCAGATACGCAGTATTTT.

The chain has TRBV4-2 and TRBJ2-7; 10 bases agree with TRBD1. The germline V gene has CDR1 LGHNA and CDR2 YNFKEQ. The CDR3 runs to 18 residues. V dropped 1 base and J dropped 0; count of bases not matched to a gene: 9. This CDR3 reads CASSQGLGQGMTSYEQYF. CDR3 coding DNA: TGTGCCAGCAGCCAAGGTCTGGGACAGGGGATGACCTCCTACGAGCAGTACTTC.

This clonotype was seen many times. The junction departs from the called germline gene at one end, perhaps through a read error. The CDR3 region has the DNA TGTGCCAGCAGCGTAGCGGTGGATGGGACCCAGTACTTC. This encodes CASSVAVDGTQYF. The chain links TRBV7-2 to TRBJ2-5; a weak D match, TRBD2 (6 bases). The CDR3 sequence is 13 residues long. Germline V gene lookup returns CDR1 SGHTA and CDR2 FQGNSA.

In its sample, this clonotype was seen a few times. CDR3 sequence: CSASGDLIDYGYTF. DNA for the CDR3: TGCAGTGCTAGTGGTGACCTTATAGACTATGGCTACACCTTC. The J gene is TRBJ1-2, the V gene TRBV20-1; unclear D gene. CDR1 and CDR2 (germline): DFQATT, SNEGSKA (reference sequence). The CDR3 contains 14 residues. V lost 3 bases, J lost 3 bases, and 14 bases lay in between.

The sample holds a few counts of this clonotype. V usage is TRBV9 and J usage is TRBJ2-7, with 7 positions matching TRBD1. V gave up 3 bases and J gave up 7 bases; unmatched junction bases: 13. The CDR3 has 15 amino acids. CDR1 is SGDLS and CDR2 is YYNGEE in the germline V gene. The CDR3 here is CASSATGSPPAEQYF. The CDR3 nucleotides are TGTGCCAGCAGCGCGACAGGGTCCCCCCCGGCAGAGCAGTACTTC.

This clonotype was counted a few times. This sequence joins TRBV28 and TRBJ2-1, with TRBD2 as a possible D gene (6 bases). V was shortened by 7 bases and J by 5 bases, with 15 bases between the two germline ends. CDR3 size: 14 residues. The germline V gene has CDR1 MDHEN and CDR2 SYDVKM. The CDR3 coding sequence is TGTGCCAGCAAGGCGGGGCCTTATAACAATGAGCAGTTCTTC. Its translation: CASKAGPYNNEQFF.

This chain connects TRBV28 to TRBJ2-7, with 13 positions matching TRBD2. Germline CDR1 and CDR2: MDHEN and SYDVKM. CDR3 length: 18 amino acids. V lost 6 bases and J lost 0; bases outside the gene matches: 11. CDR3 sequence reads: CASRGTGLAGPDSYEQYF. CDR3 coding DNA: TGTGCCAGCAGAGGAACGGGACTAGCGGGACCAGACTCCTACGAGCAGTACTTC.

The chain uses TRBV4-3 and TRBJ2-5; 9 positions agree with TRBD2. Trimming removed 1 base from V and 3 bases from J; junction bases left unmatched: 12. Germline loops: CDR1 LGHNA, CDR2 YSLEER. CDR3 length equals 18 residues. CDR3 loop: CASSQAGPSGRPEETQYF. In DNA, the CDR3 is TGCGCCAGCAGCCAAGCGGGTCCGAGCGGGAGGCCAGAAGAGACCCAGTACTTC.

This clonotype occurred a few times. The chain carries TRBV6-2 or TRBV6-3 and TRBJ2-7; 7 bases are shared with TRBD2. J was trimmed by 3 bases and V by 8 bases; bases with no gene match: 7. Germline-derived CDR1 and CDR2 are MNHEY and SVGEGT. CDR3 length: 13 residues. CDR3 DNA: TGTGCCAGCGGATGGGACTACCGCTACGAGCAGTACTTC. Protein sequence: CASGWDYRYEQYF.

This clonotype was counted only a few times. This chain joins TRBV7-9 and TRBJ2-1; D gene unclear. The tail of the sequence fits TRBJ2-7 better, so the J call may be wrong. The CDR3 totals 17 residues. In germline, CDR1 is SEHNR, CDR2 FQNEAQ (reference sequence). CDR3 nucleotides: TGTGCCAGCAGCTTAGCGTCGGTCAGCAGGAGCTCCTACGAGCAGTACTTC. Protein product: CASSLASVSRSSYEQYF.

The sample holds a few counts of this clonotype. The genes are TRBV29-1 and TRBJ1-4; 9 nucleotides line up with TRBD1. The CDR3 has 13 amino acids. The junction had 7 bases not matched to a gene; V was cut back by 7 bases and J by 7 bases. Germline CDR1 reads SQVTM; CDR2 reads ANQGSEA. CDR3 loop: CSASQGAGEKLFF. The CDR3 nucleotides read TGCAGCGCGTCACAGGGGGCGGGTGAAAAACTGTTTTTT.

This sequence joins TRBV9 and TRBJ2-7; 7 bases map to TRBD1. This CDR3 is built from 18 residues. J was trimmed by 3 bases and V by 0 bases; bases with no gene match: 15. The germline V gene has CDR1 SGDLS and CDR2 YYNGEE. For the CDR3, the DNA is TGTGCCAGCAGCGTAGATGAGGACAGGACTTCGGACTTCTACGAGCAGTACTTC. This translates into CASSVDEDRTSDFYEQYF.

This clonotype has only a few counts. The J gene is TRBJ2-1, the V gene TRBV20-1, with 9 nucleotides matching TRBD1. V gave up 6 bases and J gave up 7 bases; unmatched junction bases: 10. Per germline, CDR1 DFQATT and CDR2 SNEGSKA (reference sequence). The CDR3 runs 14 residues. The CDR3 protein is CSAPGQGHQNEQFF. The CDR3 region has the DNA TGCAGTGCCCCGGGACAGGGACATCAGAATGAGCAGTTCTTC.

The rearrangement uses TRBV7-9 and TRBJ1-2, with TRBD1 matching over 10 bases. The CDR3 extends over 16 amino acids. After removal of 5 bases from V and 4 bases from J, the junction contained 10 bases not matched to a gene. Germline V gene lookup returns CDR1 SEHNR and CDR2 FQNEAQ (reference sequence). The CDR3 DNA sequence: TGTGCCAGCAGCAAGGGACAGGGGTCTCCCGGCTATGGCTACACCTTC. Translated, it gives CASSKGQGSPGYGYTF.

In the case of this clonotype: The junction shows a germline mismatch at one end, possibly a read error. The chain has TRBV5-1 and TRBJ1-6; 9 bases align to TRBD1. Germline V gives CDR1 SGHRS, CDR2 YFSETQ. CDR3 length: 16 amino acids. CDR3 DNA sequence: TGCGCCAGCAGCTTGGAGGCATGGACAGGGGAATCACTCCTCCACTTT. Encoded protein: CASSLEAWTGESLLHF. Using reference TRBV5-1 and TRBJ1-6 for the parts outside the CDR3, the full variable domain is KAGVTQTPRYLIKTRGQQVTLSCSPISGHRSVSWYQQTPGQGLQFLFEYFSETQRNKGNFPGRFSGRQFSNSRSEMNVSTLELGDSALYLCASSLEAWTGESLLHFGNGTRLTVT.